The 29 T cell receptor beta chains presented below share a single source sample, sequenced in a study of shared clonotypes between healthy human individuals. Libraries were prepared by immunoSEQ multiplex PCR; TCRdb keeps only in-frame clonotypes and omits some of them. This table holds 600,000 to 800,000 clones, 55% to 80% found once. Source material: memory CD4+ T cells sorted from blood. Stated subset: CD45RA-negative fraction. The receptors derive from a woman aged 30 to 39 in good health.

This clone was recorded once. The chain joins TRBV6-5 to TRBJ2-7; 7 nucleotides align to TRBD1. Germline V gene data show CDR1 as MNHEY and CDR2 as SVGAGI. The junction had 6 bases not matched to a gene; V was cut back by 8 bases and J by 5 bases. The CDR3 has 12 residues. The CDR3 region is CASEDRRNEQYF. CDR3 coding DNA: TGTGCCAGCGAGGACAGGAGGAACGAGCAGTACTTC.

This rearrangement joins TRBV10-3 to TRBJ2-7; perhaps TRBD1 as D (6 bases). Trimming pared 6 bases from V and 7 bases from J, leaving 19 bases between. CDR3 length: 14 amino acids. Germline values: CDR1 ENHRY, CDR2 SYGVKD. The CDR3 DNA is TGTGCCATCAGCACAGGGTCACCCCCCGGAGAGCAGTACTTC. This sequence encodes CAISTGSPPGEQYF.

This chain uses TRBV11-1 with TRBJ1-1, with a possible D match to TRBD1 (5 bases). Germline V gene data show CDR1 as SGHAT and CDR2 as FQDESV (reference sequence). Trimming removed 2 bases from V and 10 bases from J, with 17 bases in between. The length of the CDR3 is 14 residues. The CDR3, as DNA: TGTGCCAGCAGCTTAATATCAGGGAGTAGTGGAGCTTTCTTT. Protein sequence: CASSLISGSSGAFF. Combining the CDR3 with reference TRBV11-1 and TRBJ1-1 gives the whole variable domain EAEVAQSPRYKITEKSQAVAFWCDPISGHATLYWYRQILGQGPELLVQFQDESVVDDSQLPKDRFSAERLKGVDSTLKIQPAELGDSAMYLCASSLISGSSGAFFGQGTRLTVV.

The CDR3 protein is CASTPTGGVWAFF. The CDR3 DNA reads as TGTGCCAGCACCCCTACAGGGGGCGTGTGGGCTTTCTTT. The J gene is TRBJ1-1, the V gene TRBV6-1; 9 bases are a match to TRBD1. V was clipped by 7 bases and J by 11 bases; unmatched bases: 11. The CDR3 spans 13 residues. Per the germline V gene, CDR1 is MNHNS and CDR2 is SASEGT.

CDR3 in amino acids: CASSRPGLAGRAYEQYF. CDR3 DNA: TGTGCCAGCAGTCGCCCGGGACTAGCGGGAAGAGCCTACGAGCAGTACTTC. The chain has TRBV28 and TRBJ2-7; 13 positions agree with TRBD2. CDR3 size: 17 residues. The V segment lost 5 bases and the J segment 2 bases; nucleotides outside the gene matches: 9. Germline-derived CDR1 and CDR2 are MDHEN and SYDVKM.

In this sample, this clone turned up many times. Other DNA sequences in the same sample also yield this CDR3. This chain uses TRBV4-2 with TRBJ1-1; TRBD1 aligns across 7 bases. V was pared by 3 bases and J by 1 base, with 5 bases of the junction left unmatched. The CDR3 runs 15 residues. Germline V lookup: CDR1 LGHNA, CDR2 YNFKEQ. The CDR3 region has the DNA TGTGCCAGCAGCCAGCCGGGACAGAGGAACACTGAAGCTTTCTTT. It translates to CASSQPGQRNTEAFF.

This clone was observed at least ten times. At the DNA level, this CDR3 is encoded by other sequences in the same sample as well. This chain connects TRBV18 to TRBJ1-4, with 11 bases that match TRBD1. This CDR3 region has 16 residues. Germline trimming cut 3 bases from V and 1 base from J; bases unmatched to any gene: 1. CDR1 and CDR2 (germline): KGHSH, LQKENI. The DNA for the CDR3 is TGTGCCAGCTCACCGGGACAGGGGGGAACTAATGAAAAACTGTTTTTT. It is translated as CASSPGQGGTNEKLFF.

The chain couples TRBV18 to TRBJ2-7; 10 bases agree with TRBD2. The CDR3 runs 15 residues. With V trimmed by 3 bases and J by 6 bases, 8 bases remained unmatched. Germline V gene sequence: CDR1 KGHSH, CDR2 LQKENI. This chain's CDR3 is CASSPSGRQSAEQYF. The DNA of the CDR3 is TGTGCCAGCTCACCTAGCGGGAGGCAGAGTGCCGAGCAGTACTTC.

The rearrangement joins TRBV28 to TRBJ2-3; 9 positions match TRBD2. The J segment lost 3 bases and the V segment lost 6 bases, leaving 7 bases of the junction unmatched. The germline CDR1 and CDR2 sequences are MDHEN and SYDVKM. The CDR3 is made up of 15 amino acids. The CDR3 is CASRASGIGTDTQYF. Written as DNA, the CDR3 is TGTGCCAGCAGGGCTAGCGGGATAGGGACAGATACGCAGTATTTT.

The chain links TRBV5-8 to TRBJ2-7; D uncertain. Looked up from germline, CDR1 is SGHTS and CDR2 is YDEGEE. The CDR3 extends over 14 amino acids. The ends were cut back, 4 bases at V and 0 bases at J, with 11 bases in the middle. The CDR3 DNA is TGTGCCAGCAGCCGTGGCGGCAACTCCTACGAGCAGTACTTC. This translates into CASSRGGNSYEQYF.

Here the CDR3 DNA reads TGTGCCAGCAGTTTATGGGGGTCAAGTGGCGGTAGGGATGAGCAGTTCTTC. Translating gives CASSLWGSSGGRDEQFF. The rearrangement links TRBV28 to TRBJ2-1; D ambiguous. The CDR3 has 17 residues. Trimming removed 0 bases from V and 8 bases from J, with 20 bases in between. Germline loops: CDR1 MDHEN, CDR2 SYDVKM.

The V call is TRBV7-3, the J call TRBJ2-4, with D possibly being TRBD2 (6 bases). The V gene lost 3 bases and the J gene lost 2 bases, with 11 bases spanning the gap. The CDR3 contains 15 residues. Germline CDR1 and CDR2: SGHTA and FQGTGA. The CDR3, as DNA: TGTGCCAGCAGCTTGGGAGGATCTACCAAAAACATTCAGTACTTC. It specifies CASSLGGSTKNIQYF.

This clone was detected a few times. This sequence joins TRBV7-2 and TRBJ2-7, with D uncertain. Germline values: CDR1 SGHTA, CDR2 FQGNSA. Trimming took off 1 base at V and 2 bases at J, with 9 bases between the two ends. The length of the CDR3 is 14 residues. CDR3 amino acids: CASSLGGSTYEQYF. Written as DNA, the CDR3 is TGTGCCAGCAGCTTAGGAGGAAGCACCTACGAGCAGTACTTC.

The rearrangement joins TRBV6-6 to TRBJ2-7; D is perhaps TRBD1 or TRBD2 (5 bases each). The CDR3 totals 16 residues. Germline lookup yields CDR1 MNHNY and CDR2 SVGAGI (reference sequence). Trimming took off 2 bases at V and 2 bases at J, with 16 bases between the two ends. The CDR3 sequence: CASSYTRRDQTYEQYF. The CDR3 nucleotides read TGTGCCAGCAGTTACACCCGCCGGGACCAGACCTACGAGCAGTACTTC.

The chain links TRBV30 to TRBJ2-3, with 7 bases aligning to TRBD2. This CDR3 region has 12 residues. The junction had 6 bases not matched to a gene; V was cut back by 8 bases and J by 4 bases. Germline loops: CDR1 GTSNPN, CDR2 SVGIG (reference sequence). The CDR3 DNA sequence: TGTGCCCAGCGCCGGGAGGCAGATACGCAGTATTTT. Translation gives CAQRREADTQYF.

This clone was observed a few times. V gene TRBV5-1 combines with J gene TRBJ1-4, with D uncertain. The CDR3 totals 17 residues. Trimming pared 2 bases from V and 0 bases from J, leaving 14 bases between. Germline V CDR1 and CDR2: SGHRS, YFSETQ. CDR3 sequence reads: CASSFRGVEATNEKLFF. CDR3 DNA sequence: TGCGCCAGCAGCTTTCGTGGGGTAGAGGCAACTAATGAAAAACTGTTTTTT.

V usage is TRBV5-1 and J usage is TRBJ2-3, with a weak D call TRBD1 (5 bases). The CDR3 is made up of 14 amino acids. V shed 4 bases and J shed 3 bases, with 12 bases lying between them. The germline V gene encodes CDR1 SGHRS and CDR2 YFSETQ. The CDR3 region is CASSPVAGTDTQYF. The CDR3 coding sequence is TGCGCCAGCAGCCCTGTGGCAGGGACAGATACGCAGTATTTT.

Only one count was recorded for this clone. Within the sample, other DNA sequences also encode this same CDR3. The gene calls are TRBV5-4 and TRBJ1-4; D gene ambiguous. From germline, CDR1 is SGHNT and CDR2 YYREEE (reference sequence). V was cut by 2 bases and J by 3 bases, with 2 bases left in between. The CDR3 covers 12 residues. The CDR3 protein is CASSFPNEKLFF. The CDR3 DNA reads TGTGCCAGCAGCTTCCCTAATGAAAAACTGTTTTTT.

The V call is TRBV6-1, the J call TRBJ2-1; D is unresolved. The CDR3 has 16 amino acids. Trimming took 1 base from V and 0 from J, leaving 10 bases between them. Per germline, CDR1 MNHNS and CDR2 SASEGT. The CDR3 loop reads CASSEGRGSSYNEQFF. The CDR3 bases are TGTGCCAGCAGTGAAGGTCGTGGAAGCTCCTACAATGAGCAGTTCTTC.

The chain links TRBV28 to TRBJ2-7, with D perhaps TRBD2 (6 bases). The V end lost 2 bases, the J end lost 0 bases, and 8 bases lay between the germline ends. The CDR3 is made up of 14 amino acids. CDR1 and CDR2 from the germline V gene are MDHEN and SYDVKM. CDR3 DNA sequence: TGTGCCAGCAGTTTAGACGGGAGCTCCTACGAGCAGTACTTC. It is translated as CASSLDGSSYEQYF.

The chain employs TRBV11-2 and TRBJ2-1, with 13 positions matching TRBD2. The CDR3 is made up of 14 amino acids. V was pared by 5 bases and J by 9 bases, with 4 bases of the junction left unmatched. The V gene's germline CDR1 is SGHAT and CDR2 FQNNGV. The CDR3 DNA is TGTGCCAGCAGCGTACTAGCGGGAGGGGGTGAGCAGTTCTTC. Its protein product is CASSVLAGGGEQFF.

The rearrangement joins TRBV7-6 to TRBJ2-7; 11 positions agree with TRBD1. With 9 bases clipped from V and 6 bases from J, the junction kept 7 bases outside the gene matches. The CDR3 runs to 13 residues. CDR1 SGHVS and CDR2 FNYEAQ come from the germline V gene. The CDR3 DNA is TGTGCCAGTTCGGACAGGGGGCCTAGCGAGCAGTACTTC. It specifies CASSDRGPSEQYF.

In regard to this clone: In the same sample, other DNA sequences code for this CDR3. V usage is TRBV19 and J usage is TRBJ2-1; 8 bases agree with TRBD1. CDR3 size: 15 residues. The trim removed 1 base at V and 3 bases at J, leaving 2 bases unmatched. CDR1 and CDR2 (germline): LNHDA, SQIVND (reference sequence). The CDR3 is CASSIAGGVYNEQFF. The CDR3 DNA sequence: TGTGCCAGTAGTATAGCAGGGGGCGTCTACAATGAGCAGTTCTTC.

V is TRBV5-1 and J is TRBJ2-2, with D possibly TRBD2 on 5 matching bases. This CDR3 has 16 residues. Germline V gene data show CDR1 as SGHRS and CDR2 as YFSETQ. Trimming removed 4 bases at V and 5 bases at J, with 18 bases between. The CDR3: CASSPLASTGTGELFF. CDR3 nucleotide sequence: TGCGCCAGCAGCCCCCTCGCCTCAACGGGAACCGGGGAGCTGTTTTTT.

V usage is TRBV7-2 and J usage is TRBJ1-5; D is unclear. This CDR3 is built from 13 residues. Germline loops: CDR1 SGHTA, CDR2 FQGNSA. The V end lost 6 bases, the J end lost 7 bases, and 13 bases lay between the germline ends. CDR3 bases: TGTGCCAGCAGTCTATTCACCCAACAGCCCCAGCATTTT. Residues: CASSLFTQQPQHF.

The chain carries TRBV7-2 and TRBJ1-2, with a weak D call TRBD1 (6 bases). Trimming removed 1 base at V and 5 bases at J, with 17 bases between. The length of the CDR3 is 16 residues. From germline, CDR1 is SGHTA and CDR2 FQGNSA. As DNA, the CDR3 is TGTGCCAGCAGCTTAGAGTTATTCCAAAGGGGGTATGGCTACACCTTC. The encoded protein is CASSLELFQRGYGYTF.

This chain uses TRBV28 with TRBJ2-5, with D unresolved. The last part of the DNA fits TRBJ2-7 better; the J call may be wrong. Germline assignment: CDR1 MDHEN and CDR2 SYDVKM. The CDR3 covers 10 residues. The CDR3 region has the DNA TGTGCCAGCAGGGCCTACGAGCAGTACTTC. Protein product: CASRAYEQYF.

The genes are TRBV6-6 and TRBJ2-1, with 8 bases that match TRBD2. Germline assignment: CDR1 MNHNY and CDR2 SVGAGI (reference sequence). Trimming removed 5 bases from V and 10 bases from J; junction bases left unmatched: 4. This CDR3 is built from 12 residues. The CDR3 here is CASSRGGHEQFF. In DNA form, the CDR3 reads TGTGCCAGCAGTCGGGGGGGGCACGAGCAGTTCTTC.

The chain employs TRBV27 and TRBJ2-1; 9 nucleotides align to TRBD1. The germline V gene has CDR1 MNHEY and CDR2 SMNVEV (reference sequence). Germline trimming cut 4 bases from V and 8 bases from J; bases unmatched to any gene: 6. This CDR3 is built from 14 residues. The CDR3 DNA is TGTGCCAGCAGTTACAGGGGGCGCGCCCATGAGCAGTTCTTC. As protein: CASSYRGRAHEQFF.